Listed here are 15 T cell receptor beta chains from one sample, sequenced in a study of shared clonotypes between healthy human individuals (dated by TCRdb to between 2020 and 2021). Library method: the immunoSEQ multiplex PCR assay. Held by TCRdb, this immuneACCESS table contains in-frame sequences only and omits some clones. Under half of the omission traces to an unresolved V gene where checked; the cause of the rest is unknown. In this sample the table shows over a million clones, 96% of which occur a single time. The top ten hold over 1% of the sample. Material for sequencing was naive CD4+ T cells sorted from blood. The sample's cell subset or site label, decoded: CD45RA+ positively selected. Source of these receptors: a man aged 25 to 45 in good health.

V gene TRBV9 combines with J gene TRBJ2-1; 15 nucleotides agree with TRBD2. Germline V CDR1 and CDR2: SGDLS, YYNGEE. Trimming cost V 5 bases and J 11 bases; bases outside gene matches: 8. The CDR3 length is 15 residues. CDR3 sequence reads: CASSEGLAGGSKQFF. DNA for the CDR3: TGTGCCAGCAGTGAGGGACTAGCGGGAGGTAGTAAGCAGTTCTTC.

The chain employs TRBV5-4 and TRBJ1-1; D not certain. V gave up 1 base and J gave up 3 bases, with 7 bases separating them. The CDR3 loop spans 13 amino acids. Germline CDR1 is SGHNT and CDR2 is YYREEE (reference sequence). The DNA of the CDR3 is TGTGCCAGCAGCTTGCCCGGGTACACTGAAGCTTTCTTT. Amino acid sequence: CASSLPGYTEAFF.

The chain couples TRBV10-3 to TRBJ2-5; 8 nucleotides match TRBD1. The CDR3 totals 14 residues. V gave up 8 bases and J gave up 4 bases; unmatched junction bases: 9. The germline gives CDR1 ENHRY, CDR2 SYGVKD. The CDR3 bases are TGTGCCATCGGGCAGGGGGCCTCATTAGAGACCCAGTACTTC. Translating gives CAIGQGASLETQYF.

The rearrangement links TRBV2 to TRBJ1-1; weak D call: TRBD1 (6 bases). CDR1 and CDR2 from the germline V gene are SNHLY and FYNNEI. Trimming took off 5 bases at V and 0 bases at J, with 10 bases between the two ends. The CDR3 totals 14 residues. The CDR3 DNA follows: TGTGCCAGCAGTATCCAGGGGATGAACACTGAAGCTTTCTTT. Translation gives CASSIQGMNTEAFF.

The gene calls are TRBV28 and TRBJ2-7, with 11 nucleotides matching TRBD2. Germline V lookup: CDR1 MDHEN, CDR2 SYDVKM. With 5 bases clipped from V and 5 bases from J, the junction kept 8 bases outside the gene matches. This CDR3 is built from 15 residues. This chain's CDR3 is CASSPPASGRNEQYF. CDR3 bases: TGTGCCAGCAGTCCCCCGGCTAGCGGGAGGAACGAGCAGTACTTC. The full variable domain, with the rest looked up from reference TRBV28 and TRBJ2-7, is DVKVTQSSRYLVKRTGEKVFLECVQDMDHENMFWYRQDPGLGLRLIYFSYDVKMKEKGDIPEGYSVSREKKERFSLILESASTNQTSMYLCASSPPASGRNEQYFGPGTRLTVT.

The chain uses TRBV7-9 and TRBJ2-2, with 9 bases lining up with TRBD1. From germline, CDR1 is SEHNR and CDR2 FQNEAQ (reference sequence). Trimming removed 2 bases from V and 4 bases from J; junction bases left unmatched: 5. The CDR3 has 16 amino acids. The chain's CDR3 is CASSLTLTGGTGELFF. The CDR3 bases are TGTGCCAGCAGCTTAACTTTGACAGGGGGCACCGGGGAGCTGTTTTTT. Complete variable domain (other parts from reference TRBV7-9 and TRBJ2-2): DTGVSQNPRHKITKRGQNVTFRCDPISEHNRLYWYRQTLGQGPEFLTYFQNEAQLEKSRLLSDRFSAERPKGSFSTLEIQRTEQGDSAMYLCASSLTLTGGTGELFFGEGSRLTVL.

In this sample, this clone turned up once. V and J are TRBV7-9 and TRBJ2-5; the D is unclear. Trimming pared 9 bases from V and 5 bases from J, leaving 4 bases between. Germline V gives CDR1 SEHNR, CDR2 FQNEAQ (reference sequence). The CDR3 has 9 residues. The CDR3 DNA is TGTGCCAGTGGGGAGACCCAGTACTTC. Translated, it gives CASGETQYF.

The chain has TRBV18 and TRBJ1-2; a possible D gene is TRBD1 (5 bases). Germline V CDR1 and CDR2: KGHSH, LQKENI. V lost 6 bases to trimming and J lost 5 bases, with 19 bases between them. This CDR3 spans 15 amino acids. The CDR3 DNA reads TGTGCCAGCTCGCCCAGTAGGAGGGGATCGTATGGCTACACCTTC. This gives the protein CASSPSRRGSYGYTF.

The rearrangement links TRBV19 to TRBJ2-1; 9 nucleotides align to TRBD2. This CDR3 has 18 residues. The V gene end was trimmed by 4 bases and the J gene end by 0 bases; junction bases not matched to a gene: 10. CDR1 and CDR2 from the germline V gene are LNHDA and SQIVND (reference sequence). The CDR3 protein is CASSKKLAGVSSYNEQFF. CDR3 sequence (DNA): TGTGCCAGTAGTAAAAAACTAGCGGGCGTTAGCTCCTACAATGAGCAGTTCTTC.

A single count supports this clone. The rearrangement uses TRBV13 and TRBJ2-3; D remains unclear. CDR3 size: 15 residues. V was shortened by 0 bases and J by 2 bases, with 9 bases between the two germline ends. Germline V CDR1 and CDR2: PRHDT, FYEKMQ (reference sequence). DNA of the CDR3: TGTGCCAGCAGCTTAGGCGACGGCGACACAGATACGCAGTATTTT. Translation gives CASSLGDGDTDTQYF.

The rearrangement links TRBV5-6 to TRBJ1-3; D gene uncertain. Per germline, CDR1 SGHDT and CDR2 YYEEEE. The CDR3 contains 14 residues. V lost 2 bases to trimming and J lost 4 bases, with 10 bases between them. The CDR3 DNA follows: TGTGCCAGCAGCTTCTACATGTCCGGAAACACCATATATTTT. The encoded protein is CASSFYMSGNTIYF.

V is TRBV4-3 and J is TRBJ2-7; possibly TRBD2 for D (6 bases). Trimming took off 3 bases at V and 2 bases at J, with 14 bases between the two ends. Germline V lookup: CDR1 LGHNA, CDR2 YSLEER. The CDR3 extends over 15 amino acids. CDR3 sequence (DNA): TGCGCCAGCAGCCAGGAAGGGCGGGGAACCTACGAGCAGTACTTC. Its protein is CASSQEGRGTYEQYF.

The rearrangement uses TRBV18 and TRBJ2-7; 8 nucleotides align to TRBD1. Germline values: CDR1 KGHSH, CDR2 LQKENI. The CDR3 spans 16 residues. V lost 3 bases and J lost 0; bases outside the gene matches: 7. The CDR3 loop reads CASSPQGAAFSYEQYF. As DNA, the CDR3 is TGTGCCAGCTCACCGCAGGGGGCCGCCTTCTCCTACGAGCAGTACTTC. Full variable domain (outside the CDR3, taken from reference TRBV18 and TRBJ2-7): NAGVMQNPRHLVRRRGQEARLRCSPMKGHSHVYWYRQLPEEGLKFMVYLQKENIIDESGMPKERFSAEFPKEGPSILRIQQVVRGDSAAYFCASSPQGAAFSYEQYFGPGTRLTVT.

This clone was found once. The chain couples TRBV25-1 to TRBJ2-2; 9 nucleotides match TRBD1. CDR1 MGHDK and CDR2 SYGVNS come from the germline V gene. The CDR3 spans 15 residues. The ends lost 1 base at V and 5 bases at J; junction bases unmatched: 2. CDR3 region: CASSESGTGTGELFF. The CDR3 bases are TGTGCCAGCAGTGAATCCGGGACAGGGACCGGGGAGCTGTTTTTT.

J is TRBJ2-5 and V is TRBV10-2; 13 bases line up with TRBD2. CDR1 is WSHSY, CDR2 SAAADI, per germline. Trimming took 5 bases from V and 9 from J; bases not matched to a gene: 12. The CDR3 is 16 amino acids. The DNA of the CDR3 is TGCGCCAGCAGTCCTCGGACTAGCGGGAGTAGGGGGGCCCAGTACTTC. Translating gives CASSPRTSGSRGAQYF.